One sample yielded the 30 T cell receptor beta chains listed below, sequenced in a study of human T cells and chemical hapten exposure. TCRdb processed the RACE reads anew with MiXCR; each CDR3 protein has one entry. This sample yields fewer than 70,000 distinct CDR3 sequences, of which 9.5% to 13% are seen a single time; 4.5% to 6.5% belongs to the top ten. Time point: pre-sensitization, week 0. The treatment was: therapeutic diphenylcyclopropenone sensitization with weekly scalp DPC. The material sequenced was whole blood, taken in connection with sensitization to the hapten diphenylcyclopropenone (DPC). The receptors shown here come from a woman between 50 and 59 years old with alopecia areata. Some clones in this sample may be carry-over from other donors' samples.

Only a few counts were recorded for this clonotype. The DNA for the CDR3 is TGTGCCAGCAGCTTCCGGGGACTAGGGAACACCGGGGAGCTGTTTTTT. It translates to CASSFRGLGNTGELFF. This chain joins TRBV7-3 and TRBJ2-2, with TRBD2 matching 8 bases. The CDR3 is 16 residues long. Trimming cost V 3 bases and J 1 base; bases outside gene matches: 4. CDR1 and CDR2 (germline): SGHTA, FQGTGA. Drawing the rest from reference TRBV7-3 and TRBJ2-2, the complete variable domain is GAGVSQTPSNKVTEKGKYVELRCDPISGHTALYWYRQSLGQGPEFLIYFQGTGAADDSGLPNDRFFAVRPEGSVSTLKIQRTERGDSAVYLCASSFRGLGNTGELFFGEGSRLTVL.

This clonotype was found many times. The CDR3 coding sequence is TGTGCCAGCAGTTTTGACAGGGTGGGAGGCTACACCTTC. Residues: CASSFDRVGGYTF. The gene calls are TRBV2 and TRBJ1-2; 7 bases fit TRBD1. This CDR3 is built from 13 residues. Germline V gene lookup returns CDR1 SNHLY and CDR2 FYNNEI. V was clipped by 5 bases and J by 8 bases; unmatched bases: 8.

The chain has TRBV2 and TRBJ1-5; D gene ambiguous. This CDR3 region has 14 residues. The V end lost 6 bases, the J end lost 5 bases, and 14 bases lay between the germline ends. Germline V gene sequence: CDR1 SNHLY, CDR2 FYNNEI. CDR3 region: CASRVSSLDQPQHF. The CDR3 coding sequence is TGTGCCAGCAGAGTCAGTTCTCTGGATCAGCCCCAGCATTTT.

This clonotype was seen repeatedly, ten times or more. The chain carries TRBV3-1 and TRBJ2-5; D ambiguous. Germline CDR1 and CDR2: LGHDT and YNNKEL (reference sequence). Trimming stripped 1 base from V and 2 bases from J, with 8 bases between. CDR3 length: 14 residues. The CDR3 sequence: CASSQGYRQETQYF. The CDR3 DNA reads TGTGCCAGCAGCCAAGGGTATCGGCAAGAGACCCAGTACTTC.

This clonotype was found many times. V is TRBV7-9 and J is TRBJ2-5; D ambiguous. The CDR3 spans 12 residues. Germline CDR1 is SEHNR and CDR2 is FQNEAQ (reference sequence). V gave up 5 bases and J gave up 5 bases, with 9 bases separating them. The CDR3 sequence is CASSPTRETQYF. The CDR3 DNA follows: TGTGCCAGCAGCCCGACCCGGGAGACCCAGTACTTC.

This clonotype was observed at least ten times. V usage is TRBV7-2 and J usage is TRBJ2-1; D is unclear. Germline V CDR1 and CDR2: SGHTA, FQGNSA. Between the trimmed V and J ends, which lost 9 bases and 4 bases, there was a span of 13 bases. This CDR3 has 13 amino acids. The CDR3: CASKGRSYNEQFF. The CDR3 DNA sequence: TGTGCCAGTAAAGGGCGGAGTTACAATGAGCAGTTCTTC. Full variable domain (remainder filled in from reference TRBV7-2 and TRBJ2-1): GAGVSQSPSNKVTEKGKDVELRCDPISGHTALYWYRQSLGQGLEFLIYFQGNSAPDKSGLPSDRFSAERTGGSVSTLTIQRTQQEDSAVYLCASKGRSYNEQFFGPGTRLTVL.

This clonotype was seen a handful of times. The CDR3 loop is CASRRDSSTDTQYF. In nucleotides, the CDR3 is TGTGCCAGCCGCAGGGACTCCAGCACAGATACGCAGTATTTT. V and J are TRBV7-9 and TRBJ2-3; D is perhaps TRBD2 (6 bases). Germline V gene sequence: CDR1 SEHNR, CDR2 FQNEAQ (reference sequence). The CDR3 sequence is 14 residues long. The V and J ends lost 8 bases and 0 bases respectively, with 12 bases between them.

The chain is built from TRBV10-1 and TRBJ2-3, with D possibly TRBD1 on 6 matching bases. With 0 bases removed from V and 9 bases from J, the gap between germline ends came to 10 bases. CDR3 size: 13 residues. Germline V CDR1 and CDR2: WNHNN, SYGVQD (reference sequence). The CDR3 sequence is CASSESGTLTQYF. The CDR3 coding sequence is TGCGCCAGCAGTGAGTCGGGGACACTAACGCAGTATTTT.

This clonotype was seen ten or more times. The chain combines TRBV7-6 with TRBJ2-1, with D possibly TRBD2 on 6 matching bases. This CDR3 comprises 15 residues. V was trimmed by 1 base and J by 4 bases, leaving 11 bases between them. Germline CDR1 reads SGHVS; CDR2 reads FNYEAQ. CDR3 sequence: CASSLGLLAYNEQFF. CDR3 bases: TGTGCCAGCAGCTTAGGGCTACTAGCATACAATGAGCAGTTCTTC.

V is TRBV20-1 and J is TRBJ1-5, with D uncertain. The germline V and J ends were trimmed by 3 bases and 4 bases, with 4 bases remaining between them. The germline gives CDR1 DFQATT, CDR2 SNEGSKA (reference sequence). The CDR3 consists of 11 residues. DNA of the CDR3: TGCAGTGCTAGTATTAATCAGCCCCAGCATTTT. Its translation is CSASINQPQHF.

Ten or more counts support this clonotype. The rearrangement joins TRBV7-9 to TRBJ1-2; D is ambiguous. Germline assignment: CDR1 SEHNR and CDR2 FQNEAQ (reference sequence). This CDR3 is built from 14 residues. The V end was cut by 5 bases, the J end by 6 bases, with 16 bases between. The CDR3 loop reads CASSPEDSRDGYTF. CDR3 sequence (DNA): TGTGCCAGCAGCCCAGAGGACTCGAGGGATGGCTACACCTTC.

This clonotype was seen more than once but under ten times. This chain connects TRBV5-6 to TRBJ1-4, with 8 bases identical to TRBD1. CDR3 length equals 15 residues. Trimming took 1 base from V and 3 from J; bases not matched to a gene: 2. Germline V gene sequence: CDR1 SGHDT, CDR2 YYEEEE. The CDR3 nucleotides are TGTGCCAGCAGCTTGCAGGGGGCGCCTAATGAAAAACTGTTTTTT. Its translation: CASSLQGAPNEKLFF.

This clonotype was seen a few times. CDR3 loop: CASSYSGGGDTQYF. The CDR3 nucleotides read TGCGCCAGCAGTTATAGCGGGGGGGGAGATACGCAGTATTTT. The chain uses TRBV10-2 and TRBJ2-3, with 11 bases lining up with TRBD2. CDR3 length: 14 amino acids. The trim removed 5 bases at V and 5 bases at J, leaving 3 bases unmatched. Germline V gene lookup returns CDR1 WSHSY and CDR2 SAAADI.

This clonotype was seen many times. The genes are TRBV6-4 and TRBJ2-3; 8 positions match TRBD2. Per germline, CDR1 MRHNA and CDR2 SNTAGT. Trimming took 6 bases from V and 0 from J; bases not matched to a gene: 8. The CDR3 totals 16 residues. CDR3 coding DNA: TGTGCCAGCAGGAGGGGGGCTAGCGGGAGCACAGATACGCAGTATTTT. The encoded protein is CASRRGASGSTDTQYF.

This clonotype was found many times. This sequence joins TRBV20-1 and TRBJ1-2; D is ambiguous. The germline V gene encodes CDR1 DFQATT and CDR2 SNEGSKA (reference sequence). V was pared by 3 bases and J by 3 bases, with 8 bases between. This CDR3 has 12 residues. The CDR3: CSARIDYYGYTF. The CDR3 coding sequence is TGCAGTGCTAGGATAGATTACTATGGCTACACCTTC.

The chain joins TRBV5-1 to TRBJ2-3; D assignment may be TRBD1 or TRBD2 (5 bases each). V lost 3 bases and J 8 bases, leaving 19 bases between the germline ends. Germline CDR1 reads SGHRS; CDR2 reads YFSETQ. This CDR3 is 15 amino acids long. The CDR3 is CASSYGARTEGTQYF. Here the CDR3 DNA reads TGCGCCAGCAGCTATGGGGCCCGTACCGAGGGTACGCAGTATTTT.

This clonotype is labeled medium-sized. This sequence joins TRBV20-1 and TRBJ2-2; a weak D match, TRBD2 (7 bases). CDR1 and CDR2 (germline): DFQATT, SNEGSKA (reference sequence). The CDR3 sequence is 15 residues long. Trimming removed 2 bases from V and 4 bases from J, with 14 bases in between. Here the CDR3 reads CSARPSGGGTGELFF. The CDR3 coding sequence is TGCAGTGCTAGACCTAGCGGAGGGGGCACCGGGGAGCTGTTTTTT.

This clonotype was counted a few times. The DNA of the CDR3 is TGCGCCAGCAGTGAGGGCGGGGCGGGACCAGGGACAGATACGCAGTATTTT. It specifies CASSEGGAGPGTDTQYF. The chain uses TRBV10-2 and TRBJ2-3, with D perhaps matching TRBD2 (6 bases). The germline V gene has CDR1 WSHSY and CDR2 SAAADI. Trimming stripped 2 bases from V and 3 bases from J, with 18 bases between. The CDR3 length is 17 residues.

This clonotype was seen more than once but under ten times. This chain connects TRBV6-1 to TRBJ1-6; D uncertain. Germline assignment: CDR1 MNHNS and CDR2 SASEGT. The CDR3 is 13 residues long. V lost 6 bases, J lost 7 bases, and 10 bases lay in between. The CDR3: CASRGVVNSPLHF. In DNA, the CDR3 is TGTGCCAGCAGAGGAGTAGTCAATTCACCCCTCCACTTT.

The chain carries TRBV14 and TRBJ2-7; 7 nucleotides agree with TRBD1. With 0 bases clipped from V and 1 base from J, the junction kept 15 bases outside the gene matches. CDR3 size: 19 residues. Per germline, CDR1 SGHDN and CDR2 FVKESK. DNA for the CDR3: TGTGCCAGCAGCCAAGAAGTCTTCGGATTCGACAGGGCATCCTACGAGCAGTACTTC. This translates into CASSQEVFGFDRASYEQYF.

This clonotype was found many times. CDR3 region: CASSLSVSQPQHF. The CDR3 coding sequence is TGTGCCAGCAGCTTATCGGTGAGTCAGCCCCAGCATTTT. The V gene is TRBV7-7, the J gene TRBJ1-5, with no clear D. Trimming took 2 bases from V and 6 from J, leaving 8 bases between them. Germline V gene lookup returns CDR1 SSHAT and CDR2 FNYEAQ (reference sequence). There are 13 residues in the CDR3.

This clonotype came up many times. CDR3 sequence reads: CSVVGSGRGEQFF. The CDR3 nucleotides read TGCAGCGTTGTCGGTAGCGGGAGAGGTGAGCAGTTCTTC. This chain links TRBV29-1 with TRBJ2-1; TRBD2 matches 9 bases. With V trimmed by 4 bases and J by 9 bases, 7 bases remained unmatched. CDR3 size: 13 residues. Germline V gives CDR1 SQVTM, CDR2 ANQGSEA.

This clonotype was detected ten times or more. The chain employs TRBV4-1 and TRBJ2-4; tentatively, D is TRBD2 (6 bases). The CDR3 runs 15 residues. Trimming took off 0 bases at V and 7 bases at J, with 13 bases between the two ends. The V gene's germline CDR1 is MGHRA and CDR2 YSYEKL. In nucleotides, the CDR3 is TGCGCCAGCAGCCAAGAAGGCAGGGAGGAGAACATTCAGTACTTC. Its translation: CASSQEGREENIQYF.

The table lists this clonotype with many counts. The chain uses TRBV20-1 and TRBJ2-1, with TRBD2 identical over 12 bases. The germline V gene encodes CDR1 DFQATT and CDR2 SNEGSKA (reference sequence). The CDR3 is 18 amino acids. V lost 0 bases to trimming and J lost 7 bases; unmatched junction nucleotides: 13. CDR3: CSARDLTSGRVGNNEQFF. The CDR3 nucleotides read TGCAGTGCTAGAGATTTGACTAGCGGGAGAGTAGGCAATAATGAGCAGTTCTTC.

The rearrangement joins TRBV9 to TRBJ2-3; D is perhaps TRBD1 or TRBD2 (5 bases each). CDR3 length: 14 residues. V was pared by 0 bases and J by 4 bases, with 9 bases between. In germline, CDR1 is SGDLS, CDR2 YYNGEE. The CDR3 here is CASSVGGSADTQYF. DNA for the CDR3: TGTGCCAGCAGCGTAGGGGGGAGTGCAGATACGCAGTATTTT.

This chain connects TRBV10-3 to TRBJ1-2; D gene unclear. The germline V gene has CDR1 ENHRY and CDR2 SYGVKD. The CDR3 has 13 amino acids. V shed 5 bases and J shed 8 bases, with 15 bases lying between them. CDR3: CAISLGLRLGYTF. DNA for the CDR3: TGTGCCATCAGTTTAGGACTCCGGTTGGGCTACACCTTC.

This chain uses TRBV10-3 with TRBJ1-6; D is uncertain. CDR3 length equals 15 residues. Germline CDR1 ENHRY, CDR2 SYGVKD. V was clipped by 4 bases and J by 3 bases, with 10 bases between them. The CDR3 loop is CAISAADRYNSPLHF. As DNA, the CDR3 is TGTGCCATCAGTGCAGCGGACCGCTATAATTCACCCCTCCACTTT.

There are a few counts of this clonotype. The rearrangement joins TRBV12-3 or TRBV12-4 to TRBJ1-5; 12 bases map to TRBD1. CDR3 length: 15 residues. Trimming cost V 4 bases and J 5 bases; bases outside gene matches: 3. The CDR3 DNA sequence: TGTGCCAGCAGTTCTGGGACAGGGGGCGATCAGCCCCAGCATTTT. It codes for CASSSGTGGDQPQHF.

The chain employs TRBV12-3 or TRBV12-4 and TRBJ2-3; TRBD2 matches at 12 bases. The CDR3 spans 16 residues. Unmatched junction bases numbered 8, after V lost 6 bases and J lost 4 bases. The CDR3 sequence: CASSPGLAGRPDTQYF. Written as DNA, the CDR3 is TGTGCCAGCAGCCCCGGACTAGCGGGGCGCCCAGATACGCAGTATTTT.

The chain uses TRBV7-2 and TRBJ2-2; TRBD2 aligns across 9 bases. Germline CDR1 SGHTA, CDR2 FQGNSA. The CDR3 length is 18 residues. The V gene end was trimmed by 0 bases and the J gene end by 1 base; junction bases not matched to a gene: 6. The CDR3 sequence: CASSLALAGIVNTGELFF. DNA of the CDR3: TGTGCCAGCAGCTTAGCTCTAGCGGGAATTGTGAACACCGGGGAGCTGTTTTTT. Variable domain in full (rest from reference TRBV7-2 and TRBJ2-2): GAGVSQSPSNKVTEKGKDVELRCDPISGHTALYWYRQSLGQGLEFLIYFQGNSAPDKSGLPSDRFSAERTGGSVSTLTIQRTQQEDSAVYLCASSLALAGIVNTGELFFGEGSRLTVL.